What follows is one TCR beta chain and its context. Its antigen is unknown. The PCR used 60 Vbeta and 13 Jbeta primers. Produced via immunoSEQ multiplex PCR; TCRdb's table is partial and in-frame only. The sample records 50,000 to 55,000 clones, around 72% being singletons. Healthy bone marrow donors formed the donor group. The data were taken from a study of cytomegalovirus exposure and HLA in healthy donors. Whole-study results and caveats: It was reported in a later analysis that an Asian-associated ancestry cluster showed fewer N-insertions than the approximately 700-donor mean. Accurate HLA-A and HLA-B prediction from TCR beta sequences was reported for most subjects. Researchers reported that a few CMV-associated chains were confirmed in vitro as CMV antigen-specific.

Germline assignment: CDR1 SEHNR and CDR2 FQNEAQ (reference sequence). The CDR3 loop spans 18 amino acids. Trimming took off 4 bases at V and 2 bases at J, with 20 bases between the two ends. The chain uses TRBV7-9 and TRBJ1-4; a weak D match, TRBD1 (6 bases). The sequence was collected from a woman aged 45 to 65 in good health and CMV-seropositive. The source material was PBMCs. For the CDR3, the DNA is TGTGCCAGCAGCTCCCTAGGACAGACCCAAACTACTAATGAAAAACTGTTTTTT. Amino acids: CASSSLGQTQTTNEKLFF.